These T cell receptor beta chains were read from a single sample in a study of Graves' ophthalmopathy and Graves' hyperthyroidism. TCRdb called the multiplex PCR reads again in MiXCR, with one record for every CDR3 protein. Of hundreds of thousands of distinct CDR3 sequences in the sample, 20% to 25% were seen once. The sequenced sample was peripheral blood. Receptors originate from a young woman with stable Graves' hyperthyroidism. The CDR3 runs from the conserved cysteine through the conserved F or W. Fields, in order: V gene, D gene, J gene, clone size, CDR3 protein, CDR3 DNA. The D gene is left open where the match is weak. Rows may omit the clone size; those that give it use once, few, many or a size class.

TRBV9	TRBD1	TRBJ1-6	few	CASSVEVTGDSPLHF	TGTGCCAGCAGCGTAGAGGTTACAGGGGATTCACCCCTCCACTTT
TRBV12-3/TRBV12-4	TRBD1	TRBJ1-2	-	CASSSGTGLPGYTF	TGTGCCAGCAGTTCCGGGACAGGGCTCCCTGGCTACACCTTC
TRBV19	-	TRBJ1-1	many	CASSTWQMNTEAFF	TGTGCCAGTAGTACCTGGCAGATGAACACTGAAGCTTTCTTT
TRBV20-1	-	TRBJ2-7	many	CSASRSYEQYF	TGCAGTGCTAGCCGATCCTACGAGCAGTACTTC
TRBV13	-	TRBJ2-2	many	CASSPRLVRAGELFF	TGTGCCAGCAGCCCGCGACTAGTCAGGGCCGGGGAGCTGTTTTTT
TRBV20-1	TRBD2	TRBJ2-7	many	CSAPIVGLAGDEQYF	TGCAGTGCTCCCATCGTCGGGCTAGCGGGTGACGAGCAGTACTTC
TRBV12-3/TRBV12-4	-	TRBJ2-7	-	CASSQPGYPGRYEQYF	TGTGCCAGCAGTCAACCCGGGTATCCAGGACGCTACGAGCAGTACTTC
TRBV29-1	-	TRBJ1-2	many	CSLSGDGTNYGYTF	TGCAGCCTGTCCGGGGACGGAACTAACTATGGCTACACCTTC
TRBV20-1	-	TRBJ1-1	many	CSARGWGDTEAFF	TGCAGTGCTAGAGGTTGGGGGGACACTGAAGCTTTCTTT
TRBV12-3/TRBV12-4	TRBD1	TRBJ2-7	many	CASSTGTDRYEQYF	TGTGCCAGCAGTACCGGGACAGACCGCTACGAGCAGTACTTC
TRBV28	TRBD1	TRBJ2-7	-	CASSRSPGQSYEQYF	TGCGCCAGCAGCCGCTCCCCGGGACAGTCCTACGAGCAGTACTTC
TRBV20-1	-	TRBJ1-1	many	CSPSGMNTEAFF	TGCAGTCCGAGTGGGATGAACACTGAAGCTTTCTTT
TRBV12-3/TRBV12-4	-	TRBJ1-6	many	CASSFEARVPYNSPLHF	TGTGCCAGCAGTTTTGAGGCCCGGGTCCCATATAATTCACCCCTCCACTTT
TRBV12-3/TRBV12-4	-	TRBJ2-7	many	CASSFPSASYEQYF	TGTGCCAGCAGTTTCCCTAGCGCTTCCTACGAGCAGTACTTC
TRBV5-1	TRBD2	TRBJ2-5	many	CASSLQLAGAEETQYF	TGCGCCAGCAGCTTGCAGCTAGCGGGAGCCGAAGAGACCCAGTACTTC
TRBV6-1	-	TRBJ2-7	many	CASSRWRQVGEQYF	TGTGCCAGCAGCCGGTGGAGACAGGTGGGAGAGCAGTACTTC
TRBV6-5	-	TRBJ1-2	-	CASSYSWQLGYTF	TGTGCCAGCAGTTACTCTTGGCAGTTAGGCTACACCTTC
TRBV6-5	-	TRBJ2-5	-	CASSYSSGGEETQYF	TGTGCCAGCAGTTACTCGTCGGGGGGCGAGGAGACCCAGTACTTC
TRBV27	-	TRBJ1-5	-	CASASGANQPQHF	TGTGCCAGCGCCTCAGGGGCCAATCAGCCCCAGCATTTT
TRBV5-6	-	TRBJ1-3	few	CASSLAGRGPGNTIYF	TGTGCCAGCAGCTTGGCCGGTAGGGGACCTGGAAACACCATATATTTT
TRBV7-2	-	TRBJ1-3	many	CASSLNAPGNTIYF	TGTGCCAGCAGCTTAAACGCGCCAGGAAACACCATATATTTT
TRBV28	-	TRBJ2-5	many	CASSAGLLQETQYF	TGTGCCAGCAGTGCGGGACTTCTACAAGAGACCCAGTACTTC
TRBV3-1	-	TRBJ1-2	few	CASSSYFGRAYGYTF	TGTGCCAGCAGCTCTTATTTCGGACGGGCCTATGGCTACACCTTC
TRBV7-3	-	TRBJ2-6	-	CASAQGAGAGANVLTF	TGTGCCAGCGCCCAGGGGGCGGGGGCTGGGGCCAACGTCCTGACTTTC
TRBV11-2	-	TRBJ1-6	many	CASRYSNSPLHF	TGTGCCAGCCGTTACAGTAATTCACCCCTCCACTTT
TRBV5-1	-	TRBJ1-3	many	CASSPGTAGNTIYF	TGCGCCAGCAGCCCAGGGACTGCCGGAAACACCATATATTTT
TRBV4-2	-	TRBJ2-5	few	CASSQPGTLQETQYF	TGTGCCAGCAGCCAACCCGGGACCCTACAAGAGACCCAGTACTTC
TRBV7-3	-	TRBJ1-1	many	CASSPQGGLTEAFF	TGTGCCAGCAGCCCCCAGGGAGGGCTCACTGAAGCTTTCTTT
TRBV7-3	TRBD1	TRBJ2-2	many	CASNPTGSTGELFF	TGTGCCAGCAACCCGACAGGGTCCACCGGGGAGCTGTTTTTT
TRBV25-1	TRBD1	TRBJ1-5	many	CASSDGDRGGNQPQHF	TGTGCCAGCAGTGATGGGGACAGGGGAGGCAATCAGCCCCAGCATTTT
TRBV29-1	-	TRBJ2-7	many	CSVAFGAWEQYF	TGCAGCGTTGCATTTGGGGCGTGGGAGCAGTACTTC
TRBV15	-	TRBJ1-5	many	CATSREIRDQPQHF	TGTGCCACCAGCAGAGAAATAAGGGATCAGCCCCAGCATTTT
TRBV20-1	-	TRBJ2-2	few	CSARGLQGDTGELFF	TGCAGTGCTAGAGGCCTCCAGGGTGACACCGGGGAGCTGTTTTTT
TRBV15	TRBD1	TRBJ1-5	many	CATATGVGNQPQHF	TGTGCCACAGCAACAGGGGTGGGCAATCAGCCCCAGCATTTT
TRBV11-2	-	TRBJ2-5	many	CASSLGPQYQETQYF	TGTGCCAGCAGCTTAGGCCCCCAGTACCAAGAGACCCAGTACTTC
TRBV20-1	TRBD1	TRBJ2-5	many	CSARGQRTGTRETQYF	TGCAGTGCTAGGGGCCAAAGGACAGGGACAAGAGAGACCCAGTACTTC
TRBV7-9	-	TRBJ1-2	few	CASSYGVPGNGYTF	TGTGCCAGCAGCTACGGGGTCCCGGGGAATGGCTACACCTTC
TRBV29-1	-	TRBJ2-7	many	CSVETDYEQYF	TGCAGCGTTGAGACGGATTACGAGCAGTACTTC
TRBV5-1	TRBD1	TRBJ2-7	many	CASSLYPGQGREQYF	TGCGCCAGCAGCTTGTACCCGGGACAGGGGAGGGAGCAGTACTTC
TRBV29-1	TRBD2	TRBJ2-2	-	CSVPSGTNTGELFF	TGCAGCGTTCCTAGCGGGACGAACACCGGGGAGCTGTTTTTT
TRBV6-1	TRBD1	TRBJ2-7	once	CASRRTGSHEQYF	TGTGCCAGCAGAAGGACAGGGTCCCACGAGCAGTACTTC
TRBV12-3/TRBV12-4	TRBD1	TRBJ2-4	many	CASRPGTGGFIQYF	TGTGCCAGCAGACCGGGGACAGGGGGCTTCATTCAGTACTTC
TRBV11-2	TRBD2	TRBJ2-7	-	CASSLLAGRTPYEQYF	TGTGCCAGCAGCTTACTAGCGGGCCGGACTCCCTACGAGCAGTACTTC
TRBV27	-	TRBJ2-2	-	CASLPGVGGMDGELFF	TGTGCCAGCCTACCGGGGGTCGGTGGGATGGACGGGGAGCTGTTTTTT
TRBV24-1	-	TRBJ2-7	-	CATLLDPYEQYF	TGTGCCACGTTACTGGATCCCTACGAGCAGTACTTC
TRBV11-1	TRBD2	TRBJ2-7	many	CASSLMASGGEQYF	TGTGCCAGCAGCTTAATGGCTAGCGGGGGCGAGCAGTACTTC
TRBV25-1	TRBD1	TRBJ2-7	many	CASTQGVGTGPHEQYF	TGTGCCAGCACCCAAGGGGTCGGGACAGGGCCCCACGAGCAGTACTTC
TRBV12-3/TRBV12-4	-	TRBJ2-7	many	CASRADRGTYEQYF	TGTGCCAGCAGAGCCGACCGAGGGACCTACGAGCAGTACTTC
TRBV5-1	-	TRBJ2-7	-	CASSLGGRDSYEQYF	TGCGCCAGCAGCTTGGGGGGCAGGGACTCCTACGAGCAGTACTTC
TRBV28	-	TRBJ1-5	many	CASSYNAGLQPQHF	TGTGCCAGCAGTTATAACGCGGGGTTACAGCCCCAGCATTTT
TRBV11-1	TRBD2	TRBJ2-2	many	CASTQGGSGMGRRTGELFF	TGTGCCAGCACCCAAGGGGGTAGCGGGATGGGCCGTCGGACCGGGGAGCTGTTTTTT
TRBV11-2	TRBD1	TRBJ1-2	-	CASSPQSGQGARGGYTF	TGTGCCAGCAGCCCCCAATCGGGACAGGGGGCGCGGGGGGGCTACACCTTC
TRBV12-3/TRBV12-4	TRBD2	TRBJ2-1	many	CASSEGLAGEVDEQFF	TGTGCCAGCAGTGAGGGACTAGCGGGGGAGGTGGATGAGCAGTTCTTC